This T cell receptor (beta chain) was identified in a study of T-cell reconstitution after alpha-beta-depleted transplantation in children. The CDR3 length is 14 residues. The V end was cut by 3 bases, the J end by 0 bases, with 8 bases between. Germline V gene lookup returns CDR1 KGHSH and CDR2 LQKENI. Construction of the TCRbeta library involved unique molecular identifiers. TCRdb re-analysed the PCR reads in MiXCR, keeping a single row per CDR3 protein. The sample lists fewer than 700,000 distinct CDR3 sequences, over 10% occurring once. To note about this clonotype: Its target is not known.

General study results and limits: Surviving recipient T cells and thymic progenitors produced the high day-60 TCRbeta diversity seen in some patients. Roughly two months post-transplant, alpha-beta T cells reportedly originated from several hundred graft clones that had expanded. When one year had passed after transplant, most T-cell counts and diversity came from newly produced T cells.

The sample here was PBMCs, mostly from graft donor cells, taken 360 days after TCRalphabeta/CD19-depleted stem cell transplant. The receptor was isolated from a male patient between 5 and 17 years old who had a stem cell transplant for acute myeloid leukemia, so the T cells may come from the graft donor. The rearrangement joins TRBV18 to TRBJ1-1; D remains unclear. The CDR3 nucleotides are TGTGCCAGCTCACCGGTAAGGGTGAACACTGAAGCTTTCTTT. Encoded protein: CASSPVRVNTEAFF.